The T cell receptor (beta chain) under discussion was sequenced for a study of coeliac disease. Notes on this clone: Its antigen is undetermined. The same CDR3 is also encoded by other DNA sequences in this sample.

Regarding the study as a whole: Lower clonality than controls marked TRB and TRG repertoires from active celiac intraepithelial and lamina propria samples. TRB repertoires were largely private, with most amino acid sequences found in only one sample.

Profiled with immunoSEQ multiplex PCR; TCRdb holds only in-frame clones, not every one. The sample lists around 4,100 clones; less than 75% were seen once. The sequence was collected from a woman under 30 with active celiac disease. Sequences were obtained from intraepithelial lymphocytes from the gut.

In DNA, the CDR3 is TGTGCCAGCAGCGTGGACACCGACAATCAGCCCCAGCATTTT. This sequence encodes CASSVDTDNQPQHF. The chain couples TRBV2 to TRBJ1-5; tentatively, D is TRBD1 (5 bases). From germline, CDR1 is SNHLY and CDR2 FYNNEI. Trimming pared 6 bases from V and 3 bases from J, leaving 12 bases between. The CDR3 totals 14 residues. The full variable domain, completed using reference TRBV2 and TRBJ1-5, is EPEVTQTPSHQVTQMGQEVILRCVPISNHLYFYWYRQILGQKVEFLVSFYNNEISEKSEIFDDQFSVERPDGSNFTLKIRSTKLEDSAMYFCASSVDTDNQPQHFGDGTRLSIL.